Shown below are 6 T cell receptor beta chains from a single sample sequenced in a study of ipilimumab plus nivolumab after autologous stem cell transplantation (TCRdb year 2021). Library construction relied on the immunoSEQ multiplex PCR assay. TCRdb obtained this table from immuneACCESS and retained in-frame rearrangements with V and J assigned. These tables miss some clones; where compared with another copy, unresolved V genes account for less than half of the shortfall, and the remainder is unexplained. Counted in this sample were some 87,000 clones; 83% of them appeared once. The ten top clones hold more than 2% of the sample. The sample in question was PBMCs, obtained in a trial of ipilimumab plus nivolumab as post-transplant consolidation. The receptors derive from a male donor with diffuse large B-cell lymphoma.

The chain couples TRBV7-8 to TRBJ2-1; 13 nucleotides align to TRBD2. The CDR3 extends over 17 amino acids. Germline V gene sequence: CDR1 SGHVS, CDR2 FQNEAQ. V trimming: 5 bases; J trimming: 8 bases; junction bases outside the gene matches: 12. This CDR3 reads CASSPGGLAGKYHEQFF. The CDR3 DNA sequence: TGTGCCAGCAGCCCAGGGGGACTAGCGGGGAAATACCATGAGCAGTTCTTC.

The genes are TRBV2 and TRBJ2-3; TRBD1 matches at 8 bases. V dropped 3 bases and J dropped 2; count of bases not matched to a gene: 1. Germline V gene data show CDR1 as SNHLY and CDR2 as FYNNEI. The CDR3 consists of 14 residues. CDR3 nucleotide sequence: TGTGCCAGCAGTGAGGGACAGGCCACAGATACGCAGTATTTT. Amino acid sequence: CASSEGQATDTQYF. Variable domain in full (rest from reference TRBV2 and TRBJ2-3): EPEVTQTPSHQVTQMGQEVILRCVPISNHLYFYWYRQILGQKVEFLVSFYNNEISEKSEIFDDQFSVERPDGSNFTLKIRSTKLEDSAMYFCASSEGQATDTQYFGPGTRLTVL.

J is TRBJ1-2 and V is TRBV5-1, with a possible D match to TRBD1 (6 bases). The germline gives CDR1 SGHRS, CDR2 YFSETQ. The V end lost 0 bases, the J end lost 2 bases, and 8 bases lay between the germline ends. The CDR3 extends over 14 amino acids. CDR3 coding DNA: TGCGCCAGCAGCTTGGAGGACAGCAACTATGGCTACACCTTC. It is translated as CASSLEDSNYGYTF.

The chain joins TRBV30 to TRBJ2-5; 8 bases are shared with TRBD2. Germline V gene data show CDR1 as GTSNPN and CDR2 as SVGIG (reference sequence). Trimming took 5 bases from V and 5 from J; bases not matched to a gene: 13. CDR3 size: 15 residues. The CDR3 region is CAWGGGLAAHETQYF. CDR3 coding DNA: TGTGCCTGGGGGGGCGGACTAGCTGCCCACGAGACCCAGTACTTC.

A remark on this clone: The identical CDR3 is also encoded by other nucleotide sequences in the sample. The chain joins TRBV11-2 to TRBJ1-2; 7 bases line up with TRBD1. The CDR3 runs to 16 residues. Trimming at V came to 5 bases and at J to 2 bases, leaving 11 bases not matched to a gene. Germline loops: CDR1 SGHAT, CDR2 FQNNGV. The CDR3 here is CASSGPKGAANYGYTF. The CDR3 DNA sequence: TGTGCCAGCAGCGGCCCTAAGGGGGCAGCCAACTATGGCTACACCTTC.

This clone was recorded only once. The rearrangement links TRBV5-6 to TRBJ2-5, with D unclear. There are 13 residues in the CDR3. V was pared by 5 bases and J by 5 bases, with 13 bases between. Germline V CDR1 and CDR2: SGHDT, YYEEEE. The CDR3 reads CASSSGLKETQYF. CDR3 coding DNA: TGTGCCAGCAGTTCGGGCCTTAAGGAGACCCAGTACTTC.